This TCR beta chain was captured in a study of shared clonotypes between healthy human individuals. Sorted-subset replicate PCR reactions were performed with about 200 ng DNA, corresponding to roughly 31,000 T cell genomes. In the original analysis: Filtering differed for immunoSEQ, which gave only junction sequences without quality scores. Measured with immunoSEQ multiplex PCR; TCRdb has only the in-frame clones, and not every one. The D gene and trimming were derived from the DNA, and the V and J assignments and clone size from that table. This table has roughly 2 million clones, 95% appearing once. Adult donors, all healthy and HIV-negative, had no recent acute infections or vaccinations. CDR3 length: 15 residues. V trimming: 2 bases; J trimming: 10 bases; junction bases outside the gene matches: 8. Germline-derived CDR1 and CDR2 are GTSNPN and SVGIG (reference sequence).

The source of this sequence is a man younger than 35 in good health. The specimen was naive CD4+ T cells sorted from blood. The subset denotes: CD45RA+ positively selected. The chain is built from TRBV30 and TRBJ2-3; TRBD2 aligns across 14 bases. The CDR3 here is CAWSRGLAGEVAQYF. CDR3 DNA: TGTGCCTGGAGTCGGGGACTAGCGGGAGAAGTCGCGCAGTATTTT.